The entry below gives a single T cell receptor (beta chain) sequence along with its context. Using immunoSEQ multiplex PCR, the repertoire was profiled, and TCRdb retains in-frame clones only, with some absent. The sample includes approximately 140,000 clones, roughly 80% of them seen just once. The data stem from a study of blood T cell repertoires in COVID-19. Study information: PBMCs, B-cell-depleted T cells, or T cells were the source of the cDNA or gDNA that made up the material.

CDR3 size: 14 residues. Germline lookup yields CDR1 SGHRS and CDR2 YFSETQ. The ends lost 2 bases at V and 6 bases at J; junction bases unmatched: 7. The sample was peripheral blood. This clonotype originated in a human donor in a cohort sampled during active COVID-19. The chain has TRBV5-1 and TRBJ2-7, with TRBD1 identical over 8 bases. The CDR3 coding sequence is TGCGCCAGCAGCTTCGACAGGGGTGAAATCGAGCAGTACTTC. Translating it yields CASSFDRGEIEQYF.